This entry lists 3 T cell receptor beta chains sequenced from one sample in a study of T cells in women clearing cervical HPV infection. Data came from immunoSEQ multiplex PCR; TCRdb stores just in-frame clones and leaves some out. The sample has roughly 25,000 clones. The specimen was blood buffy coat. These TCRs come from a woman aged 18 to 75 with a cervical HPV16 infection that either progressed to CIN3+ or cleared (not recorded which).

Turning to this clone: The CDR3 extends 3 residues past the end of the read, so its final part is completed from the germline J gene. The rearrangement links TRBV6-1 to TRBJ1-5; TRBD1 aligns across 7 bases. Germline CDR1 reads MNHNS; CDR2 reads SASEGT. This CDR3 has 17 residues. J gave up 7 bases and V 1 base, and 13 bases lay outside the gene matches. The CDR3 loop reads CASSEGTTGARGQPQHF. The part of the CDR3 DNA that was read is TGTGCCAGCAGTGAAGGGACCACAGGGGCCCGGGGGCAGCCC.

As regards this clone: The read gets to within 3 residues of the CDR3 end, and the germline J gene fills in the rest. The chain employs TRBV18 and TRBJ1-5; tentatively, D is TRBD1 (5 bases). Germline-derived CDR1 and CDR2 are KGHSH and LQKENI. V was trimmed by 3 bases and J by 9 bases, leaving 15 bases between them. This CDR3 is 14 amino acids long. CDR3 amino acids: CASSPGAQGAPQHF. The DNA read from the CDR3 is TGTGCCAGCTCACCGGGTGCTCAGGGCGCGCCC.

A remark on this clone: Read coverage stops 3 residues before the CDR3 terminus; the germline J gene supplies the remainder. The chain joins TRBV5-1 to TRBJ2-1; TRBD2 matches 14 bases. With 5 bases clipped from V and 6 bases from J, the junction kept 7 bases outside the gene matches. Germline V gene sequence: CDR1 SGHRS, CDR2 YFSETQ. The CDR3 runs to 16 residues. The CDR3 DNA, read in part, is TGCGCCAGCAGACCGGCCGGGACTAGCGGGGGCAATGAG. This encodes CASRPAGTSGGNE. The whole CDR3 reads CASRPAGTSGGNEQFF.